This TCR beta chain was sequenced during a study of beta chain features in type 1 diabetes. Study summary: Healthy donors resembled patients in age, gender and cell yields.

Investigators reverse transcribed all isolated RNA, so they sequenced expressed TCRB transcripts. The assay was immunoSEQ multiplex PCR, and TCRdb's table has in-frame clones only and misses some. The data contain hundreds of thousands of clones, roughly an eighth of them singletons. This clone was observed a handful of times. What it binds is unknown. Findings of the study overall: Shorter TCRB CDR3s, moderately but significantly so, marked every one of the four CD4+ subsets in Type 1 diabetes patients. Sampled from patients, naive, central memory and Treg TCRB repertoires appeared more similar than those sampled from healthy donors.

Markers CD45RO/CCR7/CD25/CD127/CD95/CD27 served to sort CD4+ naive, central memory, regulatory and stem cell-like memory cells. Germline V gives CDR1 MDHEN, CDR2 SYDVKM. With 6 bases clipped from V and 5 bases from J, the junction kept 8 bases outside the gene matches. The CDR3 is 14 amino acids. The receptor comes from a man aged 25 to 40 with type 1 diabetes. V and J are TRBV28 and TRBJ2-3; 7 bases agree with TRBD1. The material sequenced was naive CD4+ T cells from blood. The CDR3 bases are TGTGCCAGCAGGACAGGGCAGGGGAAAGATACGCAGTATTTT. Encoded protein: CASRTGQGKDTQYF.